This is a list of T cell receptor beta chains from one sample in a study of T-cell memory formation after mild COVID-19. TCRdb itself ran the 5' RACE reads through MiXCR, one entry per CDR3 protein. The sample records under 600,000 distinct CDR3 sequences, roughly a fifth being singletons. Sequencing was done on a sample of PBMCs or a T cell subset sorted from them (not recorded which). Every receptor here comes from an adult woman who had mild COVID-19 (a few samples of this study predate the infection). Cell type and time point are not known. The CDR3 runs from the conserved cysteine through the conserved F or W. The D gene is left open where the match is weak. Part of the rows lack a size; the others show once, few, many or a class for expanded clones.

j_call,d_call,clone_size,v_call,cdr3_aa,cdr3_nt
TRBJ1-1,.,.,TRBV4-1,CASVGGIGMNTEAFF,TGCGCCAGCGTAGGCGGAATAGGGATGAACACTGAAGCTTTCTTT
TRBJ2-7,TRBD2,.,TRBV7-2,CASSFGLASLKQYF,TGTGCCAGCAGCTTCGGACTAGCGAGCCTCAAGCAGTACTTC
TRBJ1-1,.,few,TRBV7-9,CASSAARDTEAFF,TGTGCCAGCAGCGCTGCCAGGGACACTGAAGCTTTCTTT
TRBJ2-5,.,few,TRBV24-1,CATSGVPEETQYF,TGTGCCACCAGTGGGGTCCCAGAAGAGACCCAGTACTTC
TRBJ2-1,.,.,TRBV5-1,CASSQGMGGLFF,TGCGCCAGCAGCCAAGGGATGGGGGGCTTGTTCTTC
TRBJ2-7,.,.,TRBV18,CASSPSGSEQYF,TGTGCCAGCTCACCGTCAGGGAGCGAGCAGTACTTC
TRBJ1-1,TRBD1,.,TRBV5-1,CASSLQGAQGAEAFF,TGCGCCAGCAGCTTACAGGGGGCCCAGGGGGCTGAAGCTTTCTTT
TRBJ2-3,TRBD2,few,TRBV7-9,CASSSRGLAGGRTDTQYF,TGTGCCAGCAGCTCTCGGGGACTAGCGGGGGGACGGACAGATACGCAGTATTTT
TRBJ2-3,TRBD2,.,TRBV14,CASSQGSSGFFTDTQYF,TGTGCCAGCAGCCAAGGCTCTAGCGGGTTCTTCACAGATACGCAGTATTTT
TRBJ2-5,TRBD1,few,TRBV5-5,CASSLVTGVDETQYF,TGTGCCAGCAGCTTGGTTACAGGGGTGGACGAGACCCAGTACTTC
TRBJ2-4,.,few,TRBV7-9,CASSSDYHIQYF,TGTGCCAGCAGCTCCGACTACCACATTCAGTACTTC
TRBJ2-3,TRBD2,.,TRBV12-3/TRBV12-4,CASSLPLGLAEGDTQYF,TGTGCCAGCAGTTTACCTCTGGGACTAGCGGAGGGGGATACGCAGTATTTT
TRBJ1-5,.,few,TRBV20-1,CSARSGEVSNQPQHF,TGCAGTGCTAGGTCCGGGGAAGTTAGCAATCAGCCCCAGCATTTT
TRBJ1-4,.,few,TRBV20-1,CSARRGATNEKLFF,TGCAGTGCTAGGAGGGGTGCAACTAATGAAAAACTGTTTTTT
TRBJ1-1,TRBD1,few,TRBV7-2,CASTNRGLNTEAFF,TGTGCCAGCACAAACAGGGGATTGAACACTGAAGCTTTCTTT
TRBJ1-2,TRBD1,.,TRBV5-5,CASRAAGDRGNYGYTF,TGTGCCAGCAGGGCTGCAGGGGACAGGGGGAACTATGGCTACACCTTC
TRBJ2-6,.,.,TRBV29-1,CSVERFSFGANVLTF,TGCAGCGTTGAACGGTTCAGCTTTGGGGCCAACGTCCTGACTTTC
TRBJ2-1,.,many,TRBV14,CASSQDPGTLGEQFF,TGTGCCAGCAGCCAAGATCCGGGCACATTGGGTGAGCAGTTCTTC
TRBJ1-5,TRBD1,.,TRBV4-1,CASSPTTGSQPQHF,TGCGCCAGCAGCCCGACGACAGGGAGCCAGCCCCAGCATTTT
TRBJ2-4,TRBD2,.,TRBV10-3,CAISDPGGVLYF,TGTGCCATCAGTGACCCGGGGGGGGTTCTGTACTTC
TRBJ2-5,.,few,TRBV15,CATSRLQETQYF,TGTGCCACCAGCAGACTCCAAGAGACCCAGTACTTC
TRBJ2-2,TRBD2,few,TRBV10-3,CAISDLAGPTGELFF,TGTGCCATCAGTGATCTAGCGGGACCAACCGGGGAGCTGTTTTTT
TRBJ2-1,.,many,TRBV4-2,CASSQRPDAAYEQFF,TGTGCCAGCAGCCAAAGACCCGATGCCGCCTATGAGCAGTTCTTC
TRBJ2-7,.,many,TRBV6-6,CASSSGDRQEQYF,TGTGCCAGCAGTTCCGGGGACCGCCAAGAGCAGTACTTC
TRBJ1-2,TRBD1,few,TRBV7-9,CASSRTGTGSRGYTF,TGTGCCAGCAGCAGGACCGGGACAGGGTCGCGCGGCTACACCTTC
TRBJ2-7,.,.,TRBV10-3,CAISEASGAHEQYF,TGTGCCATCAGTGAAGCCTCGGGGGCGCACGAGCAGTACTTC
TRBJ2-2,TRBD1,.,TRBV24-1,CATSARDRGPGELFF,TGTGCCACCAGTGCTCGGGACAGGGGTCCCGGGGAGCTGTTTTTT
TRBJ1-2,.,.,TRBV20-1,CSALDLANYGYTF,TGCAGTGCCCTCGACCTAGCTAACTATGGCTACACCTTC
TRBJ1-2,.,.,TRBV6-1,CASTFREDYGYTF,TGTGCCAGCACTTTTAGGGAGGACTATGGCTACACCTTC
TRBJ2-1,TRBD2,few,TRBV15,CATRRLAGGSSIEQFF,TGTGCCACCCGAAGACTAGCGGGGGGGAGCAGCATCGAGCAGTTCTTC
TRBJ2-7,TRBD1,few,TRBV3-1,CASSLGTGGGEQYF,TGTGCCAGCAGCCTCGGGACAGGGGGCGGGGAGCAGTACTTC
TRBJ2-7,TRBD1,many,TRBV6-5,CASSPGQGRYEQYF,TGTGCCAGCTCACCGGGACAGGGCCGCTACGAGCAGTACTTC
TRBJ1-1,.,few,TRBV7-2,CASSVQGRVRTEAFF,TGTGCCAGCAGCGTCCAGGGGAGGGTGCGCACTGAAGCTTTCTTT
TRBJ1-2,TRBD1,few,TRBV19,CASSVDRVDGYTF,TGTGCCAGTAGTGTGGACAGGGTTGACGGCTACACCTTC
TRBJ2-7,TRBD1,few,TRBV6-5,CASSYRQGLSSYEQYF,TGTGCCAGCAGTTACCGACAGGGGTTGAGCTCCTACGAGCAGTACTTC